Included here is one T cell receptor beta chain sequence, with context. Its antigen remains unknown. TCRdb keeps only in-frame clones here, not all; method: immunoSEQ multiplex PCR. Of about 130,000 clones in the sample, about 90% were seen once. The sample is drawn from a study of T cell responses to AZD1222 COVID-19 vaccine. Study-level results: Baseline seropositivity occurred in only a handful of AZD1222 recipients. Dominant at 160-218 and 743-854, vaccine-associated CD4 TCRs also spanned spike.

Sequencing was performed on peripheral blood, taken on day 0 of AZD1222 vaccination. This TCR came from an adult in good health.

The CDR3 bases are TGTGCCTGGGCTTACATTATTAGCACAGATACGCAGTATTTT. Protein product: CAWAYIISTDTQYF. The V and J genes are TRBV30 and TRBJ2-3; D gene unclear. The CDR3 is 14 residues long. Germline CDR1 and CDR2: GTSNPN and SVGIG (reference sequence). Trimming took 5 bases from V and 0 from J, leaving 12 bases between them.